A single sample is the source of the 21 T cell receptor beta chains below, sequenced in a study of blood T cell repertoires in COVID-19 (dated by TCRdb to 2020 to 2022). Receptor amplification or capture employed the immunoSEQ multiplex PCR assay. What TCRdb holds here is the immuneACCESS table cut down to in-frame rearrangements. Part of the clones is not present; checked against another copy, under half of the missing clones reflect an unresolved V gene, and the others are unexplained. This sample is represented by about 39,000 clones; around 95% of them were singletons. The ten top clones hold 3.5% to 5% of the sample. The sample comprised peripheral blood. Receptors were obtained from a human donor with active COVID-19. The donor label of this sample is uncertain.

The chain links TRBV3-1 (or the pseudogene TRBV3-2) to TRBJ2-7; 7 bases are shared with TRBD2. The CDR3 runs 14 residues. Germline-derived CDR1 and CDR2 are LGHDT and YNNKEL (reference sequence). J lost 4 bases, V lost 4 bases, and 7 bases had no gene match. Here the CDR3 DNA reads TGTGCCAGCAGCCGAGCGGTGGGGGGGTACGAGCAGTACTTC. Translation gives CASSRAVGGYEQYF.

The chain links TRBV28 to TRBJ2-7, with D unclear. CDR1 is MDHEN, CDR2 SYDVKM, per germline. V lost 4 bases and J 1 base, leaving 14 bases between the germline ends. The CDR3 sequence is 15 residues long. CDR3 sequence: CASSSARSGSYEQYF. As DNA, the CDR3 is TGTGCCAGCAGTTCGGCCAGGTCTGGGTCCTACGAGCAGTACTTC.

The J gene is TRBJ1-1, the V gene TRBV2; 9 bases map to TRBD1. V was clipped by 9 bases and J by 11 bases; unmatched bases: 7. Germline V CDR1 and CDR2: SNHLY, FYNNEI. The CDR3 totals 11 residues. CDR3 loop: CASWDRVRAFF. The CDR3 bases are TGTGCCAGTTGGGACAGGGTACGGGCTTTCTTT.

The chain uses TRBV9 and TRBJ2-2; D remains unclear. Germline V lookup: CDR1 SGDLS, CDR2 YYNGEE. V was trimmed by 3 bases and J by 4 bases, leaving 16 bases between them. This CDR3 has 16 residues. The CDR3 loop reads CASSAKTPHSTGELFF. Written as DNA, the CDR3 is TGTGCCAGCAGCGCGAAAACGCCGCATAGCACCGGGGAGCTGTTTTTT.

This chain links TRBV7-8 with TRBJ1-2, with TRBD1 matching 7 bases. Per the germline V gene, CDR1 is SGHVS and CDR2 is FQNEAQ. The CDR3 has 15 amino acids. V was clipped by 6 bases and J by 6 bases; unmatched bases: 13. The DNA of the CDR3 is TGTGCCAGCAGGCCGGTCGACAGGGCGAGGGATGGCTACACCTTC. It is translated as CASRPVDRARDGYTF.

The chain couples TRBV29-1 to TRBJ2-7; 7 nucleotides agree with TRBD1. This CDR3 is built from 14 residues. Unmatched junction bases numbered 8, after V lost 6 bases and J lost 0 bases. The germline gives CDR1 SQVTM, CDR2 ANQGSEA. The DNA of the CDR3 is TGCAGCGTCTCGGGACAGTATAGCTCCTACGAGCAGTACTTC. Translation gives CSVSGQYSSYEQYF.

The chain combines TRBV6-1 with TRBJ2-4; D perhaps matches TRBD2 (7 bases). The V gene lost 1 base and the J gene lost 14 bases, with 12 bases spanning the gap. In germline, CDR1 is MNHNS, CDR2 SASEGT. The CDR3 contains 12 residues. The CDR3 DNA reads TGTGCCAGCAGTGAAGTCGGGGGGCTGGAGTACTTC. Amino acid sequence: CASSEVGGLEYF.

The rearrangement links TRBV5-1 to TRBJ1-1; a weak D match, TRBD1 (5 bases). The germline V gene has CDR1 SGHRS and CDR2 YFSETQ. V lost 0 bases and J 7 bases, leaving 10 bases between the germline ends. The CDR3 runs 13 residues. Here the CDR3 DNA reads TGCGCCAGCAGCTTGGTACAGGTGGGTGAAGCTTTCTTT. This sequence encodes CASSLVQVGEAFF. Full variable domain (rest looked up from reference TRBV5-1 and TRBJ1-1): KAGVTQTPRYLIKTRGQQVTLSCSPISGHRSVSWYQQTPGQGLQFLFEYFSETQRNKGNFPGRFSGRQFSNSRSEMNVSTLELGDSALYLCASSLVQVGEAFFGQGTRLTVV.

The chain recombines TRBV5-4 with TRBJ2-5; TRBD1 aligns across 7 bases. V was clipped by 3 bases and J by 2 bases; unmatched bases: 1. Germline CDR1 SGHNT, CDR2 YYREEE (reference sequence). There are 13 residues in the CDR3. CDR3 region: CASSWDSQETQYF. DNA of the CDR3: TGTGCCAGCAGCTGGGACAGTCAAGAGACCCAGTACTTC.

The chain carries TRBV6-1 and TRBJ2-5, with 8 positions matching TRBD2. V shed 2 bases, J shed 1 base, and the junction held 12 bases outside the gene matches. This CDR3 is 18 amino acids long. The germline gives CDR1 MNHNS, CDR2 SASEGT. The CDR3 loop reads CASSETASGRASQETQYF. The CDR3 DNA reads TGTGCCAGCAGTGAAACGGCTAGCGGGCGGGCATCCCAAGAGACCCAGTACTTC.

The genes are TRBV27 and TRBJ2-3; 10 positions match TRBD2. In germline, CDR1 is MNHEY, CDR2 SMNVEV (reference sequence). The CDR3 runs 14 residues. V dropped 6 bases and J dropped 5; count of bases not matched to a gene: 5. CDR3 loop: CASRQRGGLDTQYF. In DNA, the CDR3 is TGTGCCAGCAGGCAGCGGGGGGGATTAGATACGCAGTATTTT.

This sequence joins TRBV29-1 and TRBJ1-2; D remains unclear. Trimming stripped 1 base from V and 8 bases from J, with 5 bases between. The germline gives CDR1 SQVTM, CDR2 ANQGSEA. The CDR3 totals 10 residues. The chain's CDR3 is CSVEAVGYTF. The CDR3 coding sequence is TGCAGCGTTGAAGCGGTGGGCTACACCTTC.

The chain joins TRBV3-1 (or the pseudogene TRBV3-2) to TRBJ2-3, with 15 positions matching TRBD2. Per germline, CDR1 LGHDT and CDR2 YNNKEL (reference sequence). J was trimmed by 3 bases and V by 4 bases; bases with no gene match: 2. The CDR3 is 16 amino acids. The CDR3 here is CASSLGTSGRTDTQYF. For the CDR3, the DNA is TGTGCCAGCAGCCTGGGGACTAGCGGGAGGACAGATACGCAGTATTTT.

V usage is TRBV9 and J usage is TRBJ1-6; no firm D call. The germline V gene encodes CDR1 SGDLS and CDR2 YYNGEE. Trimming shortened V by 4 bases and J by 7 bases, and 15 bases separated the two germline ends. The CDR3 is 15 amino acids. As DNA, the CDR3 is TGTGCCAGCAGCCCCCCCAGCGGCATGAATTCACCCCTCCACTTT. Its translation: CASSPPSGMNSPLHF.

The V and J genes are TRBV4-1 and TRBJ2-1, with a tentative D call TRBD1 (5 bases). Germline CDR1 reads MGHRA; CDR2 reads YSYEKL. V was clipped by 4 bases and J by 6 bases, with 13 bases between them. This CDR3 spans 14 amino acids. CDR3 nucleotide sequence: TGCGCCAGCAGCCGAGAACAGGATCCCAATGAGCAGTTCTTC. Its protein is CASSREQDPNEQFF.

The chain recombines TRBV6-2 or TRBV6-3 with TRBJ2-5; TRBD2 matches 8 bases. Trimming cost V 0 bases and J 7 bases; bases outside gene matches: 16. Germline CDR1 MNHEY, CDR2 SVGEGT. This CDR3 comprises 18 residues. The DNA of the CDR3 is TGTGCCAGCAGTTACTCGAGACCGTGGACTAGCCTAGGGGGGACCCAGTACTTC. It specifies CASSYSRPWTSLGGTQYF.

This clone was recorded a few times. This chain joins TRBV7-9 and TRBJ2-7; 9 bases map to TRBD1. The V gene end was trimmed by 5 bases and the J gene end by 2 bases; junction bases not matched to a gene: 7. The CDR3 is made up of 15 amino acids. CDR1 is SEHNR, CDR2 FQNEAQ, per germline (reference sequence). The DNA of the CDR3 is TGTGCCAGCAGCCTTCCGGGACAGGGTACCTACGAGCAGTACTTC. Its protein is CASSLPGQGTYEQYF.

The V call is TRBV7-9, the J call TRBJ2-2, with D possibly matching TRBD1 (6 bases). Trimming shortened V by 2 bases and J by 6 bases, and 10 bases separated the two germline ends. The CDR3 is 14 amino acids. The germline V gene has CDR1 SEHNR and CDR2 FQNEAQ (reference sequence). The CDR3 DNA reads TGTGCCAGCAGCTTACTACAGGGATCCGGGGAGCTGTTTTTT. Amino acids: CASSLLQGSGELFF.

The chain couples TRBV6-6 to TRBJ1-2; possibly TRBD1 for D (6 bases). CDR3 length: 15 amino acids. Germline V CDR1 and CDR2: MNHNY, SVGAGI (reference sequence). The V end was cut by 2 bases, the J end by 8 bases, with 18 bases between. The CDR3 region is CASSYNRNRVDGYTF. Written as DNA, the CDR3 is TGTGCCAGCAGTTACAATAGGAACAGGGTTGACGGCTACACCTTC.

This chain connects TRBV5-1 to TRBJ2-3, with D possibly matching TRBD2 (6 bases). Trimming took 0 bases from V and 0 from J, leaving 11 bases between them. Germline values: CDR1 SGHRS, CDR2 YFSETQ. This CDR3 is 16 amino acids long. The CDR3 sequence: CASSLGSSASTDTQYF. CDR3 bases: TGCGCCAGCAGCTTGGGCTCTAGCGCCAGCACAGATACGCAGTATTTT.

The V gene is TRBV18, the J gene TRBJ2-1; D gene unclear. Trimming stripped 1 base from V and 6 bases from J, with 10 bases between. Germline-derived CDR1 and CDR2 are KGHSH and LQKENI. This CDR3 contains 14 residues. For the CDR3, the DNA is TGTGCCAGCTCACCACGAGAGAAATCCAATGAGCAGTTCTTC. This encodes CASSPREKSNEQFF.